The 28 T cell receptor beta chains listed next were all sequenced from one sample in a study of early T cells in non-severe SARS-CoV-2 infection. TCRdb independently ran MiXCR on the 5' RACE reads; one entry per CDR3 protein. This table has fewer than 65,000 distinct CDR3 sequences, over 4.5% appearing once. The sample was whole blood, taken at baseline. These receptors were collected from an adult who was a healthcare worker with PCR-confirmed SARS-CoV-2 infection or an uninfected control (not recorded which).

This clonotype was counted many times. The V and J genes are TRBV19 and TRBJ2-6; D is undetermined. The CDR3 contains 16 residues. With 5 bases removed from V and 0 bases from J, the gap between germline ends came to 11 bases. From germline, CDR1 is LNHDA and CDR2 SQIVND (reference sequence). The CDR3 nucleotides read TGTGCCAGTAGTCCACAGATTCCCTCTGGGGCCAACGTCCTGACTTTC. Translating it yields CASSPQIPSGANVLTF.

This clonotype was seen only a few times. This rearrangement joins TRBV21-1 to TRBJ1-3. TRBV21-1 is a documented pseudogene. The CDR3 runs to 15 residues. The CDR3 bases are TGTGCCAGCAGCAAAGCGCCGGCCTCTGGAAACACCATATATTTT. It yields the protein CASSKAPASGNTIYF.

The genes are TRBV11-2 and TRBJ2-6; D is undetermined. The CDR3 length is 13 residues. Germline V lookup: CDR1 SGHAT, CDR2 FQNNGV. The ends were cut back, 8 bases at V and 4 bases at J, with 9 bases in the middle. The CDR3 DNA sequence: TGTGCCAGCTTGTTGAGCGGGGCCAACGTCCTGACTTTC. It is translated as CASLLSGANVLTF. Using reference TRBV11-2 and TRBJ2-6 for the parts outside the CDR3, the full variable domain is EAGVAQSPRYKIIEKRQSVAFWCNPISGHATLYWYQQILGQGPKLLIQFQNNGVVDDSQLPKDRFSAERLKGVDSTLKIQPAKLEDSAVYLCASLLSGANVLTFGAGSRLTVL.

This clonotype was detected many times. The chain has TRBV19 and TRBJ2-1; the D call may be TRBD1 or TRBD2 (5 bases each). The length of the CDR3 is 15 residues. V lost 2 bases to trimming and J lost 6 bases, with 14 bases between them. Germline assignment: CDR1 LNHDA and CDR2 SQIVND (reference sequence). CDR3 nucleotides: TGTGCCAGTAGTATATGGGATTCGGGGCTCAATGAGCAGTTCTTC. Amino acid sequence: CASSIWDSGLNEQFF.

The sample holds many counts of this clonotype. The chain is built from TRBV7-2 and TRBJ1-1; TRBD1 aligns across 8 bases. In germline, CDR1 is SGHTA, CDR2 FQGNSA. J lost 4 bases, V lost 3 bases, and 4 bases had no gene match. The CDR3 contains 14 residues. The DNA of the CDR3 is TGTGCCAGCAGCTTGCAGGGGGCGGGCACTGAAGCTTTCTTT. This gives the protein CASSLQGAGTEAFF. Complete variable domain (other parts from reference TRBV7-2 and TRBJ1-1): GAGVSQSPSNKVTEKGKDVELRCDPISGHTALYWYRQSLGQGLEFLIYFQGNSAPDKSGLPSDRFSAERTGGSVSTLTIQRTQQEDSAVYLCASSLQGAGTEAFFGQGTRLTVV.

This clonotype has a handful of counts. The chain carries TRBV20-1 and TRBJ1-4, with D uncertain. V lost 4 bases, J lost 4 bases, and 7 bases lay in between. Looked up from germline, CDR1 is DFQATT and CDR2 is SNEGSKA (reference sequence). The CDR3 sequence is 12 residues long. Here the CDR3 DNA reads TGCAGTGCTACCTTAAGTAATGAAAAACTGTTTTTT. Translating gives CSATLSNEKLFF.

V and J are TRBV5-4 and TRBJ2-4; 7 bases are shared with TRBD2. Germline V gives CDR1 SGHNT, CDR2 YYREEE (reference sequence). CDR3 length: 13 residues. The V gene end was trimmed by 4 bases and the J gene end by 6 bases; junction bases not matched to a gene: 4. This chain's CDR3 is CASSQAGRNIQYF. As DNA, the CDR3 is TGTGCCAGCAGCCAAGCGGGGAGAAACATTCAGTACTTC.

This clonotype came up a few times. The V call is TRBV7-9, the J call TRBJ2-7; TRBD1 is a possible D gene (6 bases). This CDR3 region has 12 residues. The germline gives CDR1 SEHNR, CDR2 FQNEAQ (reference sequence). Trimming left V 8 bases short and J 2 bases short, with 10 bases between. The CDR3 reads CASGTQPYEQYF. The DNA for the CDR3 is TGTGCCAGCGGGACACAACCCTACGAGCAGTACTTC.

The table lists this clonotype with a few counts. The gene calls are TRBV5-6 and TRBJ2-7; D might be TRBD1 or TRBD2, each matching 5 bases. This CDR3 region has 13 residues. Trimming pared 2 bases from V and 7 bases from J, leaving 13 bases between. CDR1 is SGHDT, CDR2 YYEEEE, per germline. The CDR3 loop is CASSLTGAVEQYF. The CDR3 coding sequence is TGTGCCAGCAGCTTAACCGGGGCCGTGGAGCAGTACTTC.

The V and J genes are TRBV29-1 and TRBJ1-2, with 7 bases aligning to TRBD1. This CDR3 region has 12 residues. With 4 bases clipped from V and 4 bases from J, the junction kept 3 bases outside the gene matches. Germline-derived CDR1 and CDR2 are SQVTM and ANQGSEA. The CDR3 bases are TGCAGCGTTGCGACAGGGCCCTATGGCTACACCTTC. The encoded protein is CSVATGPYGYTF.

There are many counts of this clonotype. This CDR3 reads CSVEIRGRTYEQYF. CDR3 nucleotide sequence: TGCAGCGTTGAGATAAGGGGAAGGACCTACGAGCAGTACTTC. V and J are TRBV29-1 and TRBJ2-7, with a tentative D call TRBD1 (5 bases). The V gene's germline CDR1 is SQVTM and CDR2 ANQGSEA. The germline V and J ends were trimmed by 3 bases and 2 bases, with 14 bases remaining between them. The CDR3 contains 14 residues.

In its sample, this clonotype was seen a few times. The V and J genes are TRBV7-2 and TRBJ1-1; possible D gene TRBD1, 6 bases. Germline lookup yields CDR1 SGHTA and CDR2 FQGNSA. With 0 bases removed from V and 5 bases from J, the gap between germline ends came to 10 bases. The CDR3 covers 14 residues. The CDR3 is CASSLARGRTEAFF. CDR3 bases: TGTGCCAGCAGCTTAGCGCGGGGGCGGACTGAAGCTTTCTTT.

As to this clonotype: This is likely a read error, given that the CDR3 carries no conserved phenylalanine or tryptophan at its end. This chain connects TRBV20-1 to TRBJ1-6; TRBD1 matches 9 bases. The CDR3 totals 15 residues. The V segment lost 0 bases and the J segment 7 bases; nucleotides outside the gene matches: 4. Germline V gene data show CDR1 as DFQATT and CDR2 as SNEGSKA (reference sequence). This chain's CDR3 is CSARDPDRGNSPLHY. In DNA, the CDR3 is TGCAGTGCTAGAGACCCCGACAGGGGGAATTCACCCCTCCACTAT.

This clonotype showed up many times. The chain joins TRBV28 to TRBJ2-1; 8 nucleotides agree with TRBD2. V lost 8 bases, J lost 4 bases, and 16 bases stayed unmatched. Germline CDR1 MDHEN, CDR2 SYDVKM. The CDR3 runs 17 residues. This chain's CDR3 is CASVRGSGSVPYNEQFF. CDR3 DNA: TGTGCCAGCGTGAGGGGGAGCGGGAGCGTCCCTTACAATGAGCAGTTCTTC. Based on the CDR3 plus reference TRBV28 and TRBJ2-1, the full variable domain is DVKVTQSSRYLVKRTGEKVFLECVQDMDHENMFWYRQDPGLGLRLIYFSYDVKMKEKGDIPEGYSVSREKKERFSLILESASTNQTSMYLCASVRGSGSVPYNEQFFGPGTRLTVL.

This clonotype was seen repeatedly, ten times or more. The rearrangement links TRBV12-3 or TRBV12-4 to TRBJ2-7, with TRBD2 as a possible D gene (6 bases). The CDR3 totals 15 residues. V dropped 3 bases and J dropped 1 base, with 13 bases sitting between them. The DNA for the CDR3 is TGTGCCAGCAGTTTGGGACTGACAATATCCTACGAGCAGTACTTC. Amino acids: CASSLGLTISYEQYF.

There are many counts of this clonotype. V usage is TRBV12-3 or TRBV12-4 and J usage is TRBJ1-1; D uncertain. Trimming stripped 0 bases from V and 4 bases from J, with 12 bases between. This CDR3 spans 15 amino acids. The CDR3 region has the DNA TGTGCCAGCAGTTTAGCGCTTTGGGAGGGCACTGAAGCTTTCTTT. As protein: CASSLALWEGTEAFF.

The genes are TRBV6-6 and TRBJ2-7; D possibly corresponds to TRBD2 (7 bases). The CDR3 sequence is 18 residues long. V was pared by 0 bases and J by 4 bases, with 22 bases between. Germline CDR1 and CDR2: MNHNY and SVGAGI (reference sequence). CDR3 bases: TGTGCCAGCAGTTACTCGCCGTGGGGGCGGGAGACCCAGTACGAGCAGTACTTC. It translates to CASSYSPWGRETQYEQYF.

This clonotype showed up many times. The chain links TRBV6-1 to TRBJ1-5, with 8 bases fitting TRBD1. Germline lookup yields CDR1 MNHNS and CDR2 SASEGT. CDR3 length: 13 amino acids. V lost 4 bases, J lost 9 bases, and 5 bases stayed unmatched. CDR3 nucleotides: TGTGCCAGCAGTGGTTGGGACAGGACGCCCCAGCATTTT. Protein sequence: CASSGWDRTPQHF.

In this sample, this clonotype turned up a few times. J is TRBJ2-7 and V is TRBV4-3; D might be TRBD2 (6 bases). CDR1 is LGHNA and CDR2 is YSLEER in the germline V gene. Between the trimmed V and J ends, which lost 0 bases and 3 bases, there was a span of 12 bases. This CDR3 is built from 15 residues. CDR3 in DNA: TGCGCCAGCAGCCAAGATCGGGCGGGGAGCTACGAGCAGTACTTC. It is translated as CASSQDRAGSYEQYF.

This clonotype was observed at least ten times. J is TRBJ2-1 and V is TRBV3-1; 7 bases fit TRBD1. Trimming took 6 bases from V and 7 from J; bases not matched to a gene: 9. The CDR3 consists of 14 residues. The V gene's germline CDR1 is LGHDT and CDR2 YNNKEL (reference sequence). The CDR3 reads CASRHRDSPNEQFF. CDR3 nucleotide sequence: TGTGCCAGCAGGCACCGGGACAGTCCAAATGAGCAGTTCTTC.

The chain employs TRBV6-2 or TRBV6-3 and TRBJ2-7, with 12 bases that match TRBD2. Losses at the gene ends were 7 bases for V and 2 bases for J; bases not matched to a gene: 12. There are 17 residues in the CDR3. Germline CDR1 and CDR2: MNHEY and SVGEGT. DNA for the CDR3: TGTGCCAGCAAAGAAACCGGACTAGCGGGGATACCCTACGAGCAGTACTTC. This encodes CASKETGLAGIPYEQYF.

This clonotype appeared a few times. The V call is TRBV4-1, the J call TRBJ2-1, with TRBD2 matching over 10 bases. The germline CDR1 and CDR2 sequences are MGHRA and YSYEKL. The CDR3 length is 18 residues. With 0 bases clipped from V and 8 bases from J, the junction kept 13 bases outside the gene matches. The CDR3 is CASSQDPSGRASDHEQFF. The CDR3 DNA sequence: TGCGCCAGCAGCCAAGATCCCAGCGGGAGGGCCTCGGACCATGAGCAGTTCTTC.

This clonotype appeared a few times. The chain is built from TRBV6-5 and TRBJ1-1; a possible D gene is TRBD1 (5 bases). Per the germline V gene, CDR1 is MNHEY and CDR2 is SVGAGI. Trimming removed 4 bases at V and 4 bases at J, with 16 bases between. This CDR3 has 15 amino acids. The CDR3 coding sequence is TGTGCCAGCAGTTTCGACCCCGGGGCCGTCACTGAAGCTTTCTTT. Translation gives CASSFDPGAVTEAFF.

In its sample, this clonotype was seen many times. The chain combines TRBV27 with TRBJ2-1; 7 positions match TRBD2. Germline CDR1 and CDR2: MNHEY and SMNVEV (reference sequence). The CDR3 has 14 amino acids. Germline trimming cut 5 bases from V and 6 bases from J; bases unmatched to any gene: 7. This CDR3 is CASSKASGINEQFF. DNA for the CDR3: TGTGCCAGCAGTAAGGCTAGCGGTATCAATGAGCAGTTCTTC.

This clonotype has only a few counts. The chain carries TRBV20-1 and TRBJ2-3; a possible D gene is TRBD2 (7 bases). V lost 0 bases to trimming and J lost 2 bases, with 15 bases between them. This CDR3 has 16 amino acids. Germline V gene data show CDR1 as DFQATT and CDR2 as SNEGSKA (reference sequence). CDR3 nucleotide sequence: TGCAGTGCTAGAGAGGGGGGGCAGGGTACCACAGATACGCAGTATTTT. Amino acid sequence: CSAREGGQGTTDTQYF.

This clonotype was seen at least ten times. The rearrangement links TRBV5-1 to TRBJ2-1; TRBD2 agrees at 9 bases. CDR1 is SGHRS, CDR2 YFSETQ, per germline. The CDR3 has 15 residues. The J segment lost 4 bases and the V segment lost 3 bases, leaving 5 bases of the junction unmatched. The CDR3, as DNA: TGCGCCAGCAGCTCAAATAGCGGGAGTTACAATGAGCAGTTCTTC. It translates to CASSSNSGSYNEQFF.

This clonotype was seen repeatedly, ten times or more. The chain joins TRBV2 to TRBJ1-5; the match to TRBD1 covers 11 bases. Trimming at V came to 6 bases and at J to 4 bases, leaving 5 bases not matched to a gene. Germline V CDR1 and CDR2: SNHLY, FYNNEI. This CDR3 contains 15 residues. The CDR3 here is CASRGQGGVNQPQHF. DNA for the CDR3: TGTGCCAGCAGGGGACAGGGGGGAGTGAATCAGCCCCAGCATTTT.

This clonotype was picked up many times. The V call is TRBV5-1, the J call TRBJ1-1, with D perhaps matching TRBD1 (5 bases). The V end was cut by 4 bases, the J end by 6 bases, with 10 bases between. The CDR3 spans 12 residues. Germline V CDR1 and CDR2: SGHRS, YFSETQ. In DNA form, the CDR3 reads TGCGCCAGCAGCGTAGACAGTGCTGAAGCTTTCTTT. This gives the protein CASSVDSAEAFF.